This T cell receptor beta chain is drawn from a study of shared clonotypes between healthy human individuals. The CDR3 has 17 amino acids. The V end lost 3 bases, the J end lost 0 bases, and 15 bases lay between the germline ends. In germline, CDR1 is LNHDA, CDR2 SQIVND (reference sequence). Worth noting for this clone: Its antigen remains unidentified.

The deep-level immunoSEQ assay was used. Original methodology: ImmunoSEQ output held junction-only sequences without quality scores, so filtering differed. Assay used: immunoSEQ multiplex PCR; TCRdb lists only in-frame clones, some missing. V and J calls plus clone size are reproduced from that table; the DNA served to infer D and trimming. The sample includes about 460,000 clones, roughly three quarters of them seen just once. Study-wide results and caveats: Sequencing depth was predicted to influence how clonotypes are shared among donors.

Sequencing was done on a sample of PBMCs. The clonotype was recovered from a woman between 40 and 55 years old in good health. Some clones in this sample may be carry-over from other donors' samples. The chain has TRBV19 and TRBJ1-3; D may be TRBD1 (5 bases). The CDR3 loop is CASSMWGASSSGNTIYF. The DNA for the CDR3 is TGTGCCAGTAGTATGTGGGGCGCCTCATCCTCTGGAAACACCATATATTTT.